This T cell receptor (beta chain) was identified during a study of OX40 agonist ivuxolimab in advanced cancers. Note on this clone: What it binds is unknown.

Regarding the study as a whole: Patients with a partial response at 0.1-3.0 mg/kg had among the lowest clonal expansion.

Profiling relied on immunoSEQ multiplex PCR, and the TCRdb table lists in-frame clones only, not all of them. The data show around 80,000 clones, with more than 75% seen just once and approximately 2.6% held by the top ten. Samples were taken at baseline and on day 1 of cycles 4 and 7. The CDR3 runs 13 residues. Germline values: CDR1 SEHNR, CDR2 FQNEAQ (reference sequence). Trimming removed 3 bases from V and 9 bases from J, with 9 bases in between. This receptor was obtained from an adult with an advanced solid tumor such as melanoma, head and neck, liver or kidney cancer. This chain connects TRBV7-9 to TRBJ1-6, with D perhaps matching TRBD1 (6 bases). The sample was CD4+ or CD8+ T cells sorted from blood, taken in a trial of the OX40 agonist ivuxolimab. This CDR3 reads CASSFEGGSPLHF. The CDR3 DNA reads TGTGCCAGCAGCTTTGAAGGGGGTTCACCCCTCCACTTT.